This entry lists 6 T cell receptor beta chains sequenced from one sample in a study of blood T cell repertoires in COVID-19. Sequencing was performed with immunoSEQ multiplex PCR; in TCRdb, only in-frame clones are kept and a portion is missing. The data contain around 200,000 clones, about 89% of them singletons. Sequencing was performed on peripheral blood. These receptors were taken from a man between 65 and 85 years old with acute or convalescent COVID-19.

Here the CDR3 DNA reads TGTGCCAGTAGTATAACAGGGGGGGGAGAGACCCAGTACTTC. It codes for CASSITGGGETQYF. The chain is built from TRBV19 and TRBJ2-5; a weak D match, TRBD1 (8 bases). The germline V gene has CDR1 LNHDA and CDR2 SQIVND (reference sequence). Trimming removed 2 bases from V and 4 bases from J, with 11 bases in between. The CDR3 consists of 14 residues.

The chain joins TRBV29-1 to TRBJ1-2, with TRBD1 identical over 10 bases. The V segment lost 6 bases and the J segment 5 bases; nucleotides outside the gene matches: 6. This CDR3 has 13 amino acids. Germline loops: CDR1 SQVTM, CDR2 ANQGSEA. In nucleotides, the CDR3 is TGCAGCGTCCCGGGACAGGGGAATTATGGCTACACCTTC. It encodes CSVPGQGNYGYTF.

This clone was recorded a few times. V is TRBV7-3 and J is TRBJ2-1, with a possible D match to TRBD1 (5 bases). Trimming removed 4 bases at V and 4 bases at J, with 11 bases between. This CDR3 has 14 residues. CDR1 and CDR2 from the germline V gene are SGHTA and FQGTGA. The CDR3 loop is CASSSSGFYNEQFF. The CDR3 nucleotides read TGTGCCAGCAGCTCTTCAGGGTTTTACAATGAGCAGTTCTTC.

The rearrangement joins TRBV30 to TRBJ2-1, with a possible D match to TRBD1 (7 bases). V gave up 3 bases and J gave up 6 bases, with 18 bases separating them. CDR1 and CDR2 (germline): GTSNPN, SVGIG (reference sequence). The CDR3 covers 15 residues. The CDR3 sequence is CAWRPQGGRVNEQFF. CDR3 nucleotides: TGTGCCTGGAGACCGCAGGGGGGAAGGGTCAATGAGCAGTTCTTC. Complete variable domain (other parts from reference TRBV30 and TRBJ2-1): SQTIHQWPATLVQPVGSPLSLECTVEGTSNPNLYWYRQAAGRGLQLLFYSVGIGQISSEVPQNLSASRPQDRQFILSSKKLLLSDSGFYLCAWRPQGGRVNEQFFGPGTRLTVL.

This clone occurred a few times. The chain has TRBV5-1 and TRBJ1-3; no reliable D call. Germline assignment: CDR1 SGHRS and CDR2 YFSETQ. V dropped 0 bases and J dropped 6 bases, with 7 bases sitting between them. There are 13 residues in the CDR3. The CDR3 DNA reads TGCGCCAGCAGCTTGGGAGGCGAAAACACCATATATTTT. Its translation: CASSLGGENTIYF.

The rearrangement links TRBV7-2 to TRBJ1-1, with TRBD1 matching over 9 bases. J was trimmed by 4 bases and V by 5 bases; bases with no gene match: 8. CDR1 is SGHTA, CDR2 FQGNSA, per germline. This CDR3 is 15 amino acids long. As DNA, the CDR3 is TGTGCCAGCAGCAACTACAGGGGGCTGAGCACTGAAGCTTTCTTT. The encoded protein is CASSNYRGLSTEAFF.